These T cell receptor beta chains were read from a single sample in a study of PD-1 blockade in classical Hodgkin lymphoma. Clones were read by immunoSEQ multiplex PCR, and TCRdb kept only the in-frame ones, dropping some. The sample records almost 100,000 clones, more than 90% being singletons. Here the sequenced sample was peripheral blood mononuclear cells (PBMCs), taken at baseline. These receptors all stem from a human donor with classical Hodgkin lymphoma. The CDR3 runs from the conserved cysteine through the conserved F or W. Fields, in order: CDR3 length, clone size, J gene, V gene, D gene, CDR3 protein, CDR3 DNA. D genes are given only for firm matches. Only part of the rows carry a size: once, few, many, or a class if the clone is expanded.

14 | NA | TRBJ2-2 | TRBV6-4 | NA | CASTETANTGELFF | TGTGCCAGCACCGAGACGGCGAACACCGGGGAGCTGTTTTTT
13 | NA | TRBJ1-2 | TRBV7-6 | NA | CASSPGQGYGYTF | TGTGCCAGCAGCCCCGGGCAGGGGTATGGCTACACCTTC
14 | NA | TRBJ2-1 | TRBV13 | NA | CASSPWVRYNEQFF | TGTGCCAGCAGCCCCTGGGTTAGGTACAATGAGCAGTTCTTC
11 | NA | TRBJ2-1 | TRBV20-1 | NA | CSARLGNEQFF | TGCAGTGCTAGATTAGGCAATGAGCAGTTCTTC
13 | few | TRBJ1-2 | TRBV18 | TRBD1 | CASSYGQGYGYTF | TGTGCCAGCTCCTACGGACAGGGGTATGGCTACACCTTC
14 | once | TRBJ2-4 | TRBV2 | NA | CASSEARGLNIQYF | TGTGCCAGCAGTGAAGCCCGGGGACTAAACATTCAGTACTTC
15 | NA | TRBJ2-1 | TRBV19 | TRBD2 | CASSMLSSGRMEQFF | TGTGCCAGTAGTATGTTGTCTAGCGGGAGAATGGAGCAGTTCTTC
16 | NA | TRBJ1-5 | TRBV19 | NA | CASSIKNQISNQPQHF | TGTGCCAGTAGTATAAAGAACCAGATAAGCAATCAGCCCCAGCATTTT
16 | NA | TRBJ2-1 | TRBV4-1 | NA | CASSQEGLGDGNEQFF | TGCGCCAGCAGCCAAGAAGGGCTAGGGGACGGCAATGAGCAGTTCTTC
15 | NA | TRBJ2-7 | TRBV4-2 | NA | CASSPKSGGPYEQYF | TGTGCCAGCAGCCCAAAGTCAGGAGGGCCCTACGAGCAGTACTTC
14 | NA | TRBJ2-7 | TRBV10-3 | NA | CAISESGRPYEQYF | TGTGCCATCAGTGAATCGGGCAGGCCCTACGAGCAGTACTTC
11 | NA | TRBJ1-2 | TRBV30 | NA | CAWGTNYGYTF | TGTGCCTGGGGGACTAACTATGGCTACACCTTC
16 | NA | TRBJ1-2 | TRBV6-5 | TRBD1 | CASSYSGTANPYGYTF | TGTGCCAGCAGTTACTCTGGGACAGCGAACCCCTATGGCTACACCTTC
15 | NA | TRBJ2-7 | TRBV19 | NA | CASSNRLRDSNEQYF | TGTGCCAGTAGCAACAGGCTTCGGGACTCAAACGAGCAGTACTTC
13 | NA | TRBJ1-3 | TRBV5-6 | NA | CASSLERLGTIYF | TGTGCCAGCAGCTTGGAGCGGTTGGGCACCATATATTTT
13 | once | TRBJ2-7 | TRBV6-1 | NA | CASSDSGGYEQYF | TGTGCCAGCAGTGACTCTGGGGGATACGAGCAGTACTTC
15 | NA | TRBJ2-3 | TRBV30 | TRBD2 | CAWSVLAGSTDTQYF | TGTGCCTGGAGCGTTCTAGCGGGAAGCACAGATACGCAGTATTTT
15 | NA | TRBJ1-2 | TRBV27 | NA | CASRRVQGLLRGYTF | TGTGCCAGCAGACGTGTCCAGGGTCTTCTGAGAGGCTACACCTTC
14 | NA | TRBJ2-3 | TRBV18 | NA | CASRTVISTDTQYF | TGTGCCAGCAGGACAGTAATAAGCACAGATACGCAGTATTTT
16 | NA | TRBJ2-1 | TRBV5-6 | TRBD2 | CASRQLAGGSYNEQFF | TGTGCCAGCAGGCAACTAGCGGGAGGATCCTACAATGAGCAGTTCTTC
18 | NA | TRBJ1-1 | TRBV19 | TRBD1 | CASTTSRDRGGSGTEAFF | TGTGCCAGTACCACCTCCCGGGACAGGGGTGGGAGCGGCACTGAAGCTTTCTTT
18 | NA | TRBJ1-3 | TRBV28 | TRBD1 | CASSLWVLDRGSGNTIYF | TGTGCCAGCAGTTTATGGGTCCTGGACAGGGGCTCTGGAAACACCATATATTTT
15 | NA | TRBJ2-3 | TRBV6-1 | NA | CASSARTGNTDTQYF | TGTGCCAGCAGTGCTCGCACTGGCAACACAGATACGCAGTATTTT
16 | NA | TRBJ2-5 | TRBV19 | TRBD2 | CASRGLAGGVGETQYF | TGTGCCAGTAGGGGACTAGCGGGAGGGGTGGGCGAGACCCAGTACTTC
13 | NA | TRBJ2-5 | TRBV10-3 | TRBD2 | CAITSSGQETQYF | TGTGCCATCACTTCTAGCGGGCAAGAGACCCAGTACTTC
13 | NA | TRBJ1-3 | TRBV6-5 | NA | CASSNNGGNTIYF | TGTGCCAGCAGCAATAATGGTGGAAACACCATATATTTT
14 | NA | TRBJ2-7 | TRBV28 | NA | CASMRPDRLYEQYF | TGTGCCAGCATGCGGCCGGATCGGTTATACGAGCAGTACTTC
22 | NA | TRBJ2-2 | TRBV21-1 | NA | CASSNPAELAGATSRNTGELFF | TGTGCCAGCAGCAACCCTGCGGAACTAGCGGGAGCCACATCTAGGAACACCGGGGAGCTGTTTTTT
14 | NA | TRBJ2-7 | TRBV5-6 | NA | CASSLPQTYYEQYF | TGTGCCAGCAGCTTACCCCAGACGTATTACGAGCAGTACTTC
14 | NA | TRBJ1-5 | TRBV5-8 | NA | CASSLGVANQPQHF | TGTGCCAGCAGCTTGGGGGTGGCCAATCAGCCCCAGCATTTT
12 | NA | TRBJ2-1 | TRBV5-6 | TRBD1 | CASSMTGDEQFF | TGTGCCAGCAGCATGACAGGGGATGAGCAGTTCTTC
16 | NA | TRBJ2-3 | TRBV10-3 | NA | CAISEISPGPTDTQYF | TGTGCCATCAGTGAGATCAGTCCGGGACCCACAGATACGCAGTATTTT
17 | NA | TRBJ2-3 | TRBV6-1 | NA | CASSGKSGPHSTDTQYF | TGTGCCAGCAGTGGCAAATCAGGTCCCCATAGCACAGATACGCAGTATTTT
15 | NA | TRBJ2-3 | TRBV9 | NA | CASSVLDLGTDTQYF | TGTGCCAGCAGCGTTCTTGATTTGGGCACAGATACGCAGTATTTT
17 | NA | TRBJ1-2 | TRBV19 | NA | CASSIVASSRGNYGYTF | TGTGCCAGTAGTATAGTGGCCAGTTCGCGGGGTAACTATGGCTACACCTTC
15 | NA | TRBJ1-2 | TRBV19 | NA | CASSPSLDGRYGYTF | TGTGCCAGTAGTCCCTCCCTCGACGGTAGATATGGCTACACCTTC
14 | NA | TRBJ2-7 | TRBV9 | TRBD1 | CASSVGQGAYEQYF | TGTGCCAGCAGCGTAGGACAGGGAGCGTACGAGCAGTACTTC
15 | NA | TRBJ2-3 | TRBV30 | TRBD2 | CSGTSEPTSTDTQYF | TGCTCCGGGACTAGCGAACCGACCAGCACAGATACGCAGTATTTT
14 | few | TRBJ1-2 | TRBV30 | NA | CAWSPARASYGYTF | TGTGCCTGGAGTCCCGCCAGAGCAAGTTATGGCTACACCTTC
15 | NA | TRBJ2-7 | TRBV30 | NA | CAWSVTADFSYEQYF | TGTGCCTGGAGTGTGACGGCAGACTTCTCCTACGAGCAGTACTTC
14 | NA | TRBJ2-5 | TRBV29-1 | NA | CSVEDRKNGETQYF | TGCAGCGTTGAAGATCGAAAGAATGGGGAGACCCAGTACTTC
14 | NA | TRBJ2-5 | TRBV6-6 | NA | CASSYGDSLETQYF | TGTGCCAGCAGTTACGGGGACTCCTTGGAGACCCAGTACTTC
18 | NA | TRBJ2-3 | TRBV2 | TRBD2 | CASRGRGARRTSTDTQYF | TGTGCCAGCAGGGGGCGGGGGGCCAGACGTACGAGCACAGATACGCAGTATTTT